The clone carrying this T cell receptor (beta chain) occurred many times. Its antigen is still unknown. Among ophthalmopathy patients, the Clinical Activity Score reached at least 3, the NOSPECS grade reached at least 4, and duration remained under 3 months. Trimming removed 7 bases from V and 4 bases from J; junction bases left unmatched: 4. The CDR3 has 13 residues. Germline assignment: CDR1 SNHLY and CDR2 FYNNEI. TCR beta CDR3 regions were amplified from RNA. The TCR CDR3 was amplified in a first-round RT-PCR using the HTBI primer set. MiXCR, run by TCRdb on the multiplex PCR reads, gives a single entry per CDR3 protein. Of hundreds of thousands of distinct CDR3 sequences listed, about an eighth are singletons. The sample comes from a study of T cells in Graves' hyperthyroidism and ophthalmopathy. Study background: Before treatment of any kind, peripheral blood was taken at initial diagnosis.

Points from the study as a whole: Ophthalmopathy was model-predicted a median approximately six months pre-onset.

What was sequenced was blood. V and J are TRBV2 and TRBJ2-5; 9 nucleotides line up with TRBD1. This receptor was identified in a middle-aged woman with Graves' ophthalmopathy. The CDR3 region has the DNA TGTGCCAGCAACCCGGACAGGGGAGAGACCCAGTACTTC. Amino acids: CASNPDRGETQYF.